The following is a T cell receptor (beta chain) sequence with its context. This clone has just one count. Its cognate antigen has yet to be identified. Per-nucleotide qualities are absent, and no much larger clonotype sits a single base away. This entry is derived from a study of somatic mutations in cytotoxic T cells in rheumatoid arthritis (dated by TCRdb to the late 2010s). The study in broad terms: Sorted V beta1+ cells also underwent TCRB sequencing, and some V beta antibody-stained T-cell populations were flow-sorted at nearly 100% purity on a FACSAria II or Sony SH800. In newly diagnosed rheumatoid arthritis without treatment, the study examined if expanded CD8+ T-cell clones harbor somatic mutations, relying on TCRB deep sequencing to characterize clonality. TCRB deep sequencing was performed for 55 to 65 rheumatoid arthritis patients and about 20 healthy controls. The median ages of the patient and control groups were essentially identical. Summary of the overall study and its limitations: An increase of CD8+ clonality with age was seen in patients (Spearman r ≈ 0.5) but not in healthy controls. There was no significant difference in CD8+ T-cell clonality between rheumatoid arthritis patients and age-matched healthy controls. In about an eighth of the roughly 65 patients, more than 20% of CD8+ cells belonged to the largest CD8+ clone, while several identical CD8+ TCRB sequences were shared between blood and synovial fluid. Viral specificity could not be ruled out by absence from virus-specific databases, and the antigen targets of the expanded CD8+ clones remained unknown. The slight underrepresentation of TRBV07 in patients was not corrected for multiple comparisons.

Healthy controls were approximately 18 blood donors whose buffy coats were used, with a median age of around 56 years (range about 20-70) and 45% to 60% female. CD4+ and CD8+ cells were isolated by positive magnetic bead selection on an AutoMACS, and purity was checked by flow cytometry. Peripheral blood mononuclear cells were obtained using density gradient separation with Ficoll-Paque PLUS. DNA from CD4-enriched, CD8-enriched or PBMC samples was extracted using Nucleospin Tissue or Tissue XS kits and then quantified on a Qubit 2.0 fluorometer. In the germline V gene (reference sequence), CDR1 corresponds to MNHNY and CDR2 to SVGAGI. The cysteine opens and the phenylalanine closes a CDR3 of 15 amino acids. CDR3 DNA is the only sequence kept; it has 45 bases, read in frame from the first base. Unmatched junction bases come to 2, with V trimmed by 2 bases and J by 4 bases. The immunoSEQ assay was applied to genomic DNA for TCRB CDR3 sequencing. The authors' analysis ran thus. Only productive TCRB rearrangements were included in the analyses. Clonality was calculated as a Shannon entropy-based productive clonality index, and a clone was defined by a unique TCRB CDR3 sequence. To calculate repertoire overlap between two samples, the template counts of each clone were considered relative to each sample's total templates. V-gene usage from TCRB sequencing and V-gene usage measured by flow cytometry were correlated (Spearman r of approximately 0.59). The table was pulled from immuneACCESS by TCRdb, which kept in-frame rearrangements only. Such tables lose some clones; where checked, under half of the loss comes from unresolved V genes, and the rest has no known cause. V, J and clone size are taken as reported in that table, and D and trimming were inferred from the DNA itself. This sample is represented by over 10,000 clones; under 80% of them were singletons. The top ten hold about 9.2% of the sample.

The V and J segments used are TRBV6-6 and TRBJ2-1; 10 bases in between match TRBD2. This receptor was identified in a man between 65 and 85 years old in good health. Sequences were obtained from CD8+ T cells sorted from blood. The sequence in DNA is TGTGCCAGCAGTTACCTAGCGGGGGAATACAATGAGCAGTTCTTC. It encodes CASSYLAGEYNEQFF.